Presented here are 2 T cell receptor beta chains from one specimen sequenced in a study of CD8+CD57+ T cells in acquired aplastic anemia. The TCR beta profiling, which covered VDJ combination and CDR3 sequence, was carried out using genomic DNA as the template. In TCRdb, the reads were re-called with MiXCR into one record per CDR3 protein. The sample consists of 200,000 to 300,000 distinct CDR3 sequences, roughly 82% of them appearing once. All sequencing subjects had displayed CD8+CD57+ cell expansion on flow cytometry. Sequencing was performed on sorted CD4+, CD8+, or CD8+CD57+ T cells (not recorded which) from PBMCs. The receptors were sampled from a human donor with aplastic anemia.

The chain is built from TRBV19 and TRBJ2-7, with 9 bases fitting TRBD1. With 3 bases clipped from V and 5 bases from J, the junction kept 2 bases outside the gene matches. The CDR3 loop spans 13 amino acids. Germline V CDR1 and CDR2: LNHDA, SQIVND (reference sequence). The CDR3 DNA reads as TGTGCCAGTAGTATCGGGACAGGGAACGAGCAGTACTTC. This encodes CASSIGTGNEQYF. Looking up the rest from reference TRBV19 and TRBJ2-7 gives the full variable domain: DGGITQSPKYLFRKEGQNVTLSCEQNLNHDAMYWYRQDPGQGLRLIYYSQIVNDFQKGDIAEGYSVSREKKESFPLTVTSAQKNPTAFYLCASSIGTGNEQYFGPGTRLTVT.

For this clonotype: The DNA is left out, because the CDR3 cannot be placed on it with certainty; the CDR3 is given as TCRdb lists it. The chain carries TRBV24-1 and TRBJ1-4; the table's D gene call, TRBD1, was not cross checked with the DNA. The CDR3 region is 17 residues in length, termini included. In germline, CDR1 is KGHDR, CDR2 SFDVKD. CDR3 region: CATSDLGQGQLWLHLRF.